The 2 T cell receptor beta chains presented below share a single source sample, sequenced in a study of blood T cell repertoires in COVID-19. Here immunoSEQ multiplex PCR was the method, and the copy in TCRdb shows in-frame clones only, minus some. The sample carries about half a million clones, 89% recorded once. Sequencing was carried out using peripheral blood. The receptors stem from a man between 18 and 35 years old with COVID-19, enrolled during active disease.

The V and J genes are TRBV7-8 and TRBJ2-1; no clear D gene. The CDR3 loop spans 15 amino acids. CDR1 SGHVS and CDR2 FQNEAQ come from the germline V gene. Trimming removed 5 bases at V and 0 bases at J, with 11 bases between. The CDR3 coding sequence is TGTGCCAGCAGCCGCGACTGGAGCTCCTACAATGAGCAGTTCTTC. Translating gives CASSRDWSSYNEQFF.

The CDR3 is CASSQGTGNYGYTF. CDR3 nucleotide sequence: TGTGCCAGCAGCCAGGGGACAGGGAACTATGGCTACACCTTC. The rearrangement uses TRBV4-2 and TRBJ1-2, with 9 bases identical to TRBD1. Germline V lookup: CDR1 LGHNA, CDR2 YNFKEQ. This CDR3 is built from 14 residues. With 3 bases clipped from V and 2 bases from J, the junction kept 1 base outside the gene matches.